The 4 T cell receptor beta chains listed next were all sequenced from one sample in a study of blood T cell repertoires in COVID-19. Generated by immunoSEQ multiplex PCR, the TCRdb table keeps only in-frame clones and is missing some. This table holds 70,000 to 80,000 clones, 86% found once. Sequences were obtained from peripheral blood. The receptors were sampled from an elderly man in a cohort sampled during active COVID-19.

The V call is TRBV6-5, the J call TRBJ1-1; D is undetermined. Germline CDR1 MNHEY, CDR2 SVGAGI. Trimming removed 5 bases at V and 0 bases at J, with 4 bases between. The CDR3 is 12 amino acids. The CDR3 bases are TGTGCCAGCAGTCCTTTGAACACTGAAGCTTTCTTT. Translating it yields CASSPLNTEAFF.

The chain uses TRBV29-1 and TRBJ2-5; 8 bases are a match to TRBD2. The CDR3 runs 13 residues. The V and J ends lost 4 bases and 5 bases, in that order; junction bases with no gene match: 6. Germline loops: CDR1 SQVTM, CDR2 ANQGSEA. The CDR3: CSVAPRLAETQYF. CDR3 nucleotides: TGCAGCGTTGCCCCCCGACTAGCGGAGACCCAGTACTTC. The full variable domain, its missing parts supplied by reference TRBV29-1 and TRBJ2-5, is SAVISQKPSRDICQRGTSLTIQCQVDSQVTMMFWYRQQPGQSLTLIATANQGSEATYESGFVIDKFPISRPNLTFSTLTVSNMSPEDSSIYLCSVAPRLAETQYFGPGTRLLVL.

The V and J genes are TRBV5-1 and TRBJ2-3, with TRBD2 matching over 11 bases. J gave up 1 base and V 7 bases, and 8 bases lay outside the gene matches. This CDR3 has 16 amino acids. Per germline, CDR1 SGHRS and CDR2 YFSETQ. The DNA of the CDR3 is TGCGCCAGCGGTAGCGGGGGGGACGGTCGCACAGATACGCAGTATTTT. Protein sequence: CASGSGGDGRTDTQYF.

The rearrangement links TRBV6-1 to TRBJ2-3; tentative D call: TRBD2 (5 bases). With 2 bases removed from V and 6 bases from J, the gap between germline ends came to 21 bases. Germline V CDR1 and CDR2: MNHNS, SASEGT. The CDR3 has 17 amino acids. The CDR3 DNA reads TGTGCCAGCAGTGAATTGGGCCTAGCCCCAGCGTTGGATACGCAGTATTTT. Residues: CASSELGLAPALDTQYF.